These T cell receptor beta chains were read from a single sample in a study of T cell responses to AZD1222 COVID-19 vaccine. The method was immunoSEQ multiplex PCR; TCRdb's version includes in-frame clones alone and lacks a portion of them. The data hold roughly 190,000 clones, with approximately 89% observed a single time. Specimen: peripheral blood, collected 28 days after the second AZD1222 dose. The receptors were sampled from an adult who received the AZD1222 COVID-19 vaccine. CDR3s include the opening cysteine and the closing phenylalanine or tryptophan. The D gene is left open where the match is weak. Expanded clones are given a class, and other clones once, few, many or no size at all.

clone size	D gene	V gene	J gene	CDR3 protein	CDR3 DNA
once	NA	TRBV19	TRBJ1-6	CASSSIQGGGYSPLHF	TGTGCCAGTTCCAGTATACAGGGTGGGGGGTATTCACCCCTCCACTTT
NA	TRBD1	TRBV15	TRBJ2-1	CATSRGDRAYNEQFF	TGTGCCACCAGCAGAGGGGACAGGGCTTACAATGAGCAGTTCTTC
NA	TRBD1	TRBV7-9	TRBJ2-2	CASSLAVQGVGELFF	TGTGCCAGCAGCTTAGCGGTGCAGGGGGTCGGGGAGCTGTTTTTT
few	NA	TRBV27	TRBJ1-5	CASSPLPGPRNQPQHF	TGTGCCAGCAGCCCCCTCCCGGGACCAAGAAATCAGCCCCAGCATTTT
NA	NA	TRBV12-3/TRBV12-4	TRBJ1-2	CASSFGVGGYTF	TGTGCCAGCAGTTTCGGGGTGGGTGGCTACACCTTC
NA	NA	TRBV3-1/TRBV3-2	TRBJ2-5	CASSHPNQETQYF	TGTGCCAGCAGCCACCCCAACCAAGAGACCCAGTACTTC
NA	NA	TRBV19	TRBJ2-1	CASSPSYNEQFF	TGTGCCAGTAGCCCTTCCTACAATGAGCAGTTCTTC
NA	NA	TRBV11-2	TRBJ2-3	CASSLGASRSDTQYF	TGTGCCAGCAGCTTAGGCGCTAGCAGATCAGATACGCAGTATTTT
NA	NA	TRBV19	TRBJ1-4	CASSNGRVDEKLFF	TGTGCCAGTAGTAACGGCCGGGTCGATGAAAAACTGTTTTTT
NA	TRBD1	TRBV27	TRBJ1-4	CASSPQGALNEKLFF	TGTGCCAGCAGTCCCCAGGGGGCCTTAAATGAAAAACTGTTTTTT
NA	NA	TRBV7-3	TRBJ2-3	CASSYRVEDTQYF	TGTGCCAGCAGTTACAGGGTTGAAGATACGCAGTATTTT
NA	NA	TRBV12-3/TRBV12-4	TRBJ1-4	CASSLPQSEKLFF	TGTGCCAGCAGTCTTCCTCAATCTGAAAAACTGTTTTTT
once	NA	TRBV7-9	TRBJ1-1	CASSFPPQSVNTEAFF	TGTGCCAGCAGCTTCCCCCCTCAGTCAGTGAACACTGAAGCTTTCTTT